Only a few counts were recorded for the clone carrying this T cell receptor beta chain. Original processing notes: Estimation of nucleated cell counts relied on the amplification of reference gene primers. Sequencing used immunoSEQ multiplex PCR; TCRdb keeps in-frame clones, though not all of them. From that table come the V and J calls and clone size; the DNA was used to work out D and trimming. The sample has tens of thousands of clones; over 65% are singletons. The data are from a study of blood T cell repertoires in COVID-19. About the research overall: PBMCs, B-cell-depleted T cells, or T cells provided the cDNA or gDNA that made up the material.

Germline V gene data show CDR1 as SQVTM and CDR2 as ANQGSEA. This CDR3 region has 12 residues. This clonotype was obtained from a human donor in a cohort sampled during active COVID-19. The chain recombines TRBV29-1 with TRBJ1-2; no firm D call. The specimen was peripheral blood. CDR3 nucleotide sequence: TGCACGGTGCGATCGGCTAACTATGGCTACACCTTC. This gives the protein CTVRSANYGYTF.